What follows are 13 T cell receptor beta chains derived from one specimen sequenced in a study of T-cell reconstitution after alpha-beta-depleted transplantation in children. The TCRbeta library incorporated unique molecular identifiers. TCRdb used MiXCR to reprocess the PCR reads, holding one entry per CDR3 protein. The table has some 260,000 distinct CDR3 sequences, more than 20% seen once. This material consisted of PBMCs, mostly from graft donor cells, taken 360 days after TCRalphabeta/CD19-depleted stem cell transplant. These receptors all come from a female patient aged 2-9 years who had a stem cell transplant for congenital amegakaryocytic thrombocytopenia, so the T cells may come from the graft donor.

CDR3 nucleotide sequence: TGCGCCAGCAGTCGGACGGATGGCTACACCTTC. This encodes CASSRTDGYTF. The chain couples TRBV5-1 to TRBJ1-2; D remains unclear. Between the trimmed V and J ends, which lost 5 bases and 6 bases, there was a span of 8 bases. The CDR3 totals 11 residues. Germline assignment: CDR1 SGHRS and CDR2 YFSETQ.

V gene TRBV10-3 combines with J gene TRBJ1-1, with TRBD1 matching 8 bases. CDR3 length: 17 amino acids. The trim removed 1 base at V and 0 bases at J, leaving 7 bases unmatched. The V gene's germline CDR1 is ENHRY and CDR2 SYGVKD. The CDR3 nucleotides read TGTGCCATCAGTGAGTACCACAGGGGGGAGCTGAACACTGAAGCTTTCTTT. Amino acids: CAISEYHRGELNTEAFF.

In its sample, this clonotype was seen a few times. The V and J genes are TRBV12-3 or TRBV12-4 and TRBJ2-2; 14 positions match TRBD2. V was clipped by 0 bases and J by 6 bases; unmatched bases: 6. This CDR3 has 18 amino acids. The CDR3 DNA is TGTGCCAGCAGTTTAGCTCCCGGACTAGCGGGAGGCCCCGGGGAGCTGTTTTTT. Protein sequence: CASSLAPGLAGGPGELFF.

The J gene is TRBJ2-2, the V gene TRBV20-1; TRBD1 is a possible D gene (6 bases). Looked up from germline, CDR1 is DFQATT and CDR2 is SNEGSKA (reference sequence). Trimming removed 5 bases from V and 5 bases from J, with 12 bases in between. The CDR3 consists of 13 residues. CDR3 sequence: CSASGTPTGELFF. CDR3 coding DNA: TGCAGTGCTTCCGGGACACCTACCGGGGAGCTGTTTTTT.

This clonotype was seen only a few times. J is TRBJ2-1 and V is TRBV4-3; 7 nucleotides align to TRBD2. Germline loops: CDR1 LGHNA, CDR2 YSLEER. J gave up 3 bases and V 0 bases, and 8 bases lay outside the gene matches. This CDR3 spans 17 amino acids. CDR3 region: CASSQDYAGAYYNEQFF. CDR3 DNA sequence: TGCGCCAGCAGCCAAGACTATGCGGGAGCCTACTACAATGAGCAGTTCTTC.

The table lists this clonotype with a few counts. This chain links TRBV9 with TRBJ2-1; perhaps TRBD2 as D (6 bases). This CDR3 region has 15 residues. CDR1 and CDR2 from the germline V gene are SGDLS and YYNGEE. V was pared by 3 bases and J by 5 bases, with 15 bases between. The CDR3 sequence: CASSASPGTDNEQFF. Written as DNA, the CDR3 is TGTGCCAGCAGCGCTTCCCCGGGGACTGACAATGAGCAGTTCTTC.

This chain uses TRBV19 with TRBJ2-2; D gene uncertain. CDR3 size: 14 residues. The germline V and J ends were trimmed by 7 bases and 0 bases, with 9 bases remaining between them. Germline CDR1 LNHDA, CDR2 SQIVND (reference sequence). The CDR3 region is CASMRRTNTGELFF. The CDR3 nucleotides are TGTGCCAGTATGAGACGAACGAACACCGGGGAGCTGTTTTTT.

This clonotype showed up just a few times. CDR3 nucleotide sequence: TGTGCCAGCAGTTTCGATCTGGATGAAAAACTGTTTTTT. Protein sequence: CASSFDLDEKLFF. This chain uses TRBV12-3 or TRBV12-4 with TRBJ1-4; D remains ambiguous. Deletions cut 3 bases from V and 6 bases from J, with 8 bases between. The CDR3 runs 13 residues.

In its sample, this clonotype was seen a few times. The CDR3 spells CASSSRLSSHTDTQYF. In nucleotides, the CDR3 is TGTGCCAGCAGCTCCCGGTTGTCTAGTCACACAGATACGCAGTATTTT. The rearrangement joins TRBV7-2 to TRBJ2-3; D gene ambiguous. Per germline, CDR1 SGHTA and CDR2 FQGNSA. CDR3 length: 16 residues. The ends were cut back, 4 bases at V and 2 bases at J, with 16 bases in the middle.

The chain couples TRBV28 to TRBJ2-2; D is undetermined. This CDR3 comprises 19 residues. V was trimmed by 2 bases and J by 3 bases, leaving 22 bases between them. Germline-derived CDR1 and CDR2 are MDHEN and SYDVKM. CDR3 region: CASSLGSEIYLWHTGELFF. The CDR3 DNA follows: TGTGCCAGCAGTTTAGGCTCAGAGATTTACCTTTGGCACACCGGGGAGCTGTTTTTT.

This clonotype was observed a few times. The DNA for the CDR3 is TGTGCCATCAGTGACTTTGCGGGAGTCACCGGGGACACAGAGACCCAGTACTTC. Amino acids: CAISDFAGVTGDTETQYF. V is TRBV10-3 and J is TRBJ2-5, with a weak D call TRBD2 (7 bases). The germline gives CDR1 ENHRY, CDR2 SYGVKD. V was shortened by 3 bases and J by 4 bases, with 24 bases between the two germline ends. The CDR3 covers 18 residues.

The V call is TRBV6-5, the J call TRBJ2-2, with 7 bases matching TRBD1. V was pared by 4 bases and J by 2 bases, with 4 bases of the junction left unmatched. The CDR3 runs 15 residues. Germline V gene sequence: CDR1 MNHEY, CDR2 SVGAGI. CDR3 sequence reads: CASSFQGVNTGELFF. CDR3 sequence (DNA): TGTGCCAGCAGTTTTCAGGGGGTTAACACCGGGGAGCTGTTTTTT.

In this sample, this clonotype turned up a few times. The chain joins TRBV3-1 to TRBJ2-5, with TRBD2 identical over 7 bases. Germline assignment: CDR1 LGHDT and CDR2 YNNKEL (reference sequence). The junction had 11 bases not matched to a gene; V was cut back by 3 bases and J by 4 bases. The CDR3 contains 16 residues. The CDR3 protein is CASSHPSRTSRETQYF. The DNA for the CDR3 is TGTGCCAGCAGCCATCCCTCCCGGACTAGTCGAGAGACCCAGTACTTC.